This is a list of T cell receptor beta chains from one sample in a study of control samples from healthy donors and cancer patients. TCRdb's table, derived via immunoSEQ multiplex PCR, lists solely in-frame clones and lacks some. Of approximately 150,000 clones in the sample, roughly nine tenths were seen once. Sequencing input: blood. These receptors came from a young man in good health. The CDR3 runs from the conserved cysteine through the conserved F or W.

V: TRBV7-9; J: TRBJ1-2; CDR3: CASSLGSYGYTF
V: TRBV2; J: TRBJ2-3; CDR3: CASGYADTQYF
V: TRBV7-2; J: TRBJ2-3; CDR3: CASSLGRGDTQYF
V: TRBV7-8; J: TRBJ2-1; CDR3: CASSSGTSGTNEQFF
V: TRBV6-5; J: TRBJ2-5; CDR3: CASRQAGGIQETQYF
V: TRBV2; J: TRBJ2-7; CDR3: CASSEETYTYEQYF
V: TRBV5-1; J: TRBJ2-3; CDR3: CASSLEIRGATDTQYF
V: TRBV28; J: TRBJ1-2; CDR3: CASRKTGNYGYTF
V: TRBV10-1; J: TRBJ1-5; CDR3: CASSESYGQPQHF
V: TRBV27; J: TRBJ1-1; CDR3: CASSLSRMNTEAFF
V: TRBV19; J: TRBJ1-1; CDR3: CASSILTTQEAFF
V: TRBV28; J: TRBJ2-7; CDR3: CASRMGQSLYEQYF